One T cell receptor beta chain is described in this entry. The antigen is unknown. The read comes to an end 3 residues before the CDR3 does, leaving the germline J gene to fill in the end. The CDR3 contains 18 residues. Germline V gives CDR1 SGHVS, CDR2 FNYEAQ. The data stem from a study of T cells in women clearing cervical HPV infection. Findings of the study overall: Cases carried less TRBV6-7 than controls: approximately 0.1% versus 0.16%.

Assay: immunoSEQ multiplex PCR; the TCRdb copy retains only in-frame clones and omits some. Found here are roughly 19,000 clones; the top ten clones hold approximately 7%. The gene calls are TRBV7-6 and TRBJ1-1; possibly TRBD1 for D (6 bases). This TCR came from a woman aged 18 to 75 with a cervical HPV16 infection that either progressed to CIN3+ or cleared (not recorded which). Sequencing used blood buffy coat. The sequenced part of the CDR3 DNA is TGTGCCAGCAGCTTAGCTCCCGGGACACCACTGGGAACAGATACG. Translation gives CASSLAPGTPLGTDT. The whole CDR3 sequence is CASSLAPGTPLGTDTAFF.